This record looks at one T cell receptor beta chain sequence and its context. Its antigen is undetermined. Investigators divided CD4+ cells into CD45RA+ naive and CD45RA-negative memory subsets. This specimen comes from a study of shared clonotypes between healthy human individuals. Study-level findings and limits: Rarefaction exposed incomplete sorted-subset sequencing despite large depth. Generation probabilities were higher for clonotypes shared across all four sorted-subset donors than for unshared ones.

An assay was performed, and its level was deep. TCRdb's table, derived via immunoSEQ multiplex PCR, lists solely in-frame clones and lacks some. The table includes 1.5 million to 1.9 million clones, 95% to 99% detected once. This clonotype was obtained from a young man in good health. Sequenced sample: naive CD4+ T cells sorted from blood. The subset is: CD45RA+ positively selected.

This CDR3 reads CASRYRENTGELFF. CDR3 coding DNA: TGTGCCAGCAGATACAGGGAAAACACCGGGGAGCTGTTTTTT. This chain links TRBV5-4 with TRBJ2-2; TRBD1 is a possible D gene (6 bases). Germline values: CDR1 SGHNT, CDR2 YYREEE (reference sequence). The length of the CDR3 is 14 residues. The V and J ends lost 5 bases and 2 bases respectively, with 10 bases between them.